This entry lists 17 T cell receptor beta chains sequenced from one sample in a study of blood T cell repertoires in COVID-19 (dated by TCRdb to the early 2020s). Libraries were made using the immunoSEQ multiplex PCR assay. Held by TCRdb, this immuneACCESS table contains in-frame sequences only and omits some clones. Under half of the omission traces to an unresolved V gene where checked; the cause of the rest is unknown. This sample gives fewer than 250,000 clones in total; around nine tenths of them show up just once. Around 15% of the sample is held by the ten biggest clonotypes. Material for sequencing was PBMCs or T cells enriched from blood (not recorded which). The receptors come from a woman aged 45-60 years with acute COVID-19.

The rearrangement uses TRBV5-1 and TRBJ2-3; TRBD2 agrees at 7 bases. Germline values: CDR1 SGHRS, CDR2 YFSETQ. V shed 4 bases, J shed 0 bases, and the junction held 8 bases outside the gene matches. There are 16 residues in the CDR3. The CDR3 DNA is TGCGCCAGCAGCCGAGGGTCTAGCGGAAGCACAGATACGCAGTATTTT. Protein: CASSRGSSGSTDTQYF.

This clone was observed once. The chain employs TRBV19 and TRBJ2-3; a possible D gene is TRBD1 (6 bases). The length of the CDR3 is 14 residues. V lost 10 bases to trimming and J lost 2 bases, with 16 bases between them. The germline CDR1 and CDR2 sequences are LNHDA and SQIVND (reference sequence). In nucleotides, the CDR3 is TGTGCCACCCGACAGGCCCGGGCCACAGATACGCAGTATTTT. It translates to CATRQARATDTQYF. Variable domain in full (rest from reference TRBV19 and TRBJ2-3): DGGITQSPKYLFRKEGQNVTLSCEQNLNHDAMYWYRQDPGQGLRLIYYSQIVNDFQKGDIAEGYSVSREKKESFPLTVTSAQKNPTAFYLCATRQARATDTQYFGPGTRLTVL.

The chain employs TRBV28 and TRBJ1-3, with D unclear. Germline V lookup: CDR1 MDHEN, CDR2 SYDVKM. This CDR3 region has 14 residues. Trimming cost V 2 bases and J 2 bases, with 7 bases left between them. For the CDR3, the DNA is TGTGCCAGCAGTTTACTACAGACTGGAAACACCATATATTTT. It translates to CASSLLQTGNTIYF. The full variable domain, with the rest looked up from reference TRBV28 and TRBJ1-3, is DVKVTQSSRYLVKRTGEKVFLECVQDMDHENMFWYRQDPGLGLRLIYFSYDVKMKEKGDIPEGYSVSREKKERFSLILESASTNQTSMYLCASSLLQTGNTIYFGEGSWLTVV.

This chain uses TRBV12-3 or TRBV12-4 with TRBJ2-5, with D possibly matching TRBD1 (5 bases). Trimming stripped 2 bases from V and 3 bases from J, with 7 bases between. This CDR3 is built from 13 residues. The DNA for the CDR3 is TGTGCCAGCAGTTTACACAGGAAAGAGACCCAGTACTTC. Its translation: CASSLHRKETQYF.

In its sample, this clone was seen a few times. V usage is TRBV2 and J usage is TRBJ1-4, with 9 positions matching TRBD1. Germline trimming cut 6 bases from V and 7 bases from J; bases unmatched to any gene: 6. The CDR3 has 14 residues. Looked up from germline, CDR1 is SNHLY and CDR2 is FYNNEI. The CDR3 DNA reads TGTGCCAGCAGCCTACAGGGGGCGGTTGAAAAACTGTTTTTT. Protein product: CASSLQGAVEKLFF.

The genes are TRBV4-1 and TRBJ2-4; 8 bases are shared with TRBD2. J was trimmed by 7 bases and V by 0 bases; bases with no gene match: 8. The germline CDR1 and CDR2 sequences are MGHRA and YSYEKL. The CDR3 consists of 16 residues. The CDR3 bases are TGCGCCAGCAGCCAAGAAGTATGGAGCGGGAGTAACATTCAGTACTTC. Its protein product is CASSQEVWSGSNIQYF.

The rearrangement uses TRBV3-1 (or the pseudogene TRBV3-2) and TRBJ1-5, with 7 bases aligning to TRBD1. CDR3 length: 14 amino acids. Looked up from germline, CDR1 is LGHDT and CDR2 is YNNKEL (reference sequence). V shed 1 base, J shed 7 bases, and the junction held 4 bases outside the gene matches. The CDR3 DNA is TGTGCCAGCAGCCAAGCCAGGGGGAGACAGCCCCAGCATTTT. Translating gives CASSQARGRQPQHF.

The chain combines TRBV7-2 with TRBJ1-2; D remains unclear. Trimming left V 0 bases short and J 0 bases short, with 5 bases between. Germline V gene lookup returns CDR1 SGHTA and CDR2 FQGNSA. The CDR3 is 14 amino acids. The CDR3 bases are TGTGCCAGCAGCTTAGCCGCAGCTAACTATGGCTACACCTTC. It codes for CASSLAAANYGYTF.

This chain links TRBV11-1 with TRBJ2-7, with 11 bases matching TRBD1. The V segment lost 8 bases and the J segment 4 bases; nucleotides outside the gene matches: 13. Germline V lookup: CDR1 SGHAT, CDR2 FQDESV (reference sequence). This CDR3 comprises 16 residues. In DNA form, the CDR3 reads TGTGCCAGCGCAAGAGGACAGGGGGCGCAGAGATACGAGCAGTACTTC. Residues: CASARGQGAQRYEQYF.

The rearrangement joins TRBV7-9 to TRBJ2-3, with 8 bases lining up with TRBD1. This CDR3 has 15 residues. Germline V lookup: CDR1 SEHNR, CDR2 FQNEAQ (reference sequence). J gave up 3 bases and V 0 bases, and 2 bases lay outside the gene matches. The CDR3 DNA reads TGTGCCAGCAGCTTAGCAAGGACAGGGACAGATACGCAGTATTTT. It specifies CASSLARTGTDTQYF.

V is TRBV7-2 and J is TRBJ2-7; D not certain. This CDR3 is built from 14 residues. Germline CDR1 reads SGHTA; CDR2 reads FQGNSA. V gave up 4 bases and J gave up 2 bases, with 12 bases separating them. The CDR3 DNA reads as TGTGCCAGCAGCTCCCCGGGTTACCCCTACGAGCAGTACTTC. It is translated as CASSSPGYPYEQYF.

The chain uses TRBV18 and TRBJ2-1; 12 nucleotides line up with TRBD2. V lost 1 base and J lost 8; bases outside the gene matches: 6. Germline lookup yields CDR1 KGHSH and CDR2 LQKENI. The CDR3 covers 16 residues. For the CDR3, the DNA is TGTGCCAGCTCACCACGGGCTAGCGGGAGGGGCGATGAGCAGTTCTTC. Protein product: CASSPRASGRGDEQFF.

The chain is built from TRBV18 and TRBJ2-7, with D perhaps matching TRBD1 (5 bases). Germline-derived CDR1 and CDR2 are KGHSH and LQKENI. The CDR3 covers 13 residues. V shed 6 bases and J shed 3 bases, with 12 bases lying between them. CDR3 DNA sequence: TGTGCCAGCTCCGTTGACAGACTCTACGAGCAGTACTTC. It yields the protein CASSVDRLYEQYF. Variable domain in full (rest from reference TRBV18 and TRBJ2-7): NAGVMQNPRHLVRRRGQEARLRCSPMKGHSHVYWYRQLPEEGLKFMVYLQKENIIDESGMPKERFSAEFPKEGPSILRIQQVVRGDSAAYFCASSVDRLYEQYFGPGTRLTVT.

The CDR3 DNA reads as TGTGCCATCAGTGAGGCAATAGGGAGCAATGAGCAGTTCTTC. This sequence encodes CAISEAIGSNEQFF. V and J are TRBV10-3 and TRBJ2-1, with a tentative D call TRBD2 (5 bases). V lost 2 bases, J lost 6 bases, and 11 bases lay in between. This CDR3 region has 14 residues. Germline values: CDR1 ENHRY, CDR2 SYGVKD.

The gene calls are TRBV21-1 and TRBJ1-5; TRBD1, the table's D call, was not compared with the DNA. TRBV21-1 corresponds to a pseudogene. The CDR3 contains 13 residues. The CDR3 nucleotides are TGTGCCAGCGAGGGACAGGGTAGAGCGCCCCAGCATTTT. As protein: CASEGQGRAPQHF.

V and J are TRBV6-5 and TRBJ1-6, with 7 bases aligning to TRBD1. The CDR3 is 15 residues long. V shed 6 bases, J shed 10 bases, and the junction held 12 bases outside the gene matches. Germline values: CDR1 MNHEY, CDR2 SVGAGI. The CDR3 is CASRNKPTGNSPLHF. The DNA for the CDR3 is TGTGCCAGCAGAAACAAACCGACAGGGAACTCACCCCTCCACTTT.

This clone appeared once. This chain links TRBV14 with TRBJ1-1, with 9 bases fitting TRBD1. The germline V gene has CDR1 SGHDN and CDR2 FVKESK. The CDR3 runs 13 residues. V was clipped by 0 bases and J by 11 bases; unmatched bases: 4. CDR3 in amino acids: CASSQERQGGAFF. CDR3 sequence (DNA): TGTGCCAGCAGCCAAGAAAGACAGGGGGGGGCTTTCTTT.